The rows below give T cell receptor beta chains drawn from one sample of a study of T cells in Graves' hyperthyroidism and ophthalmopathy. TCRdb re-called the multiplex PCR reads through MiXCR, storing one row per CDR3 protein. The sample yields around 620,000 distinct CDR3 sequences, over 12% seen once. The sample consisted of blood. The receptors here all came from a woman under 30 with Graves' ophthalmopathy. Each CDR3 is given with its conserved first and last residue. Fields, in order: D gene, V gene, clone size, J gene, CDR3 protein, CDR3 DNA. The D gene is left open where the match is weak. The listing skips clone size in some rows; elsewhere it reads once, few, many or a size class.

.,TRBV28,many,TRBJ2-1,CASSLPELGGNEQFF,TGTGCCAGCAGTCTGCCGGAGTTAGGGGGCAATGAGCAGTTCTTC
TRBD1,TRBV25-1,few,TRBJ2-5,CASSEYTGGGETQYF,TGTGCCAGCAGTGAATACACAGGGGGCGGGGAGACCCAGTACTTC
TRBD2,TRBV6-5,few,TRBJ2-3,CASSYYGTSGAPRSDTQYF,TGTGCCAGCAGTTACTATGGGACTAGCGGGGCCCCGAGGTCAGATACGCAGTATTTT
.,TRBV7-9,many,TRBJ1-1,CASSLVLGNTEAFF,TGTGCCAGCAGCTTAGTCCTCGGGAACACTGAAGCTTTCTTT
TRBD1,TRBV6-2/TRBV6-3,.,TRBJ1-1,CASSYARPQGAYTEAFF,TGTGCCAGCAGTTACGCCCGGCCACAGGGGGCTTACACTGAAGCTTTCTTT
.,TRBV9,.,TRBJ2-7,CASSGPRGHFYEQYF,TGTGCCAGCAGCGGGCCCCGGGGACACTTCTACGAGCAGTACTTC
.,TRBV7-9,many,TRBJ2-2,CASSLNKGELFF,TGTGCCAGCAGCCTAAACAAGGGGGAGCTGTTTTTT
TRBD2,TRBV7-9,many,TRBJ2-3,CASSLSWREGDTQYF,TGTGCCAGCAGCTTATCGTGGCGGGAGGGGGATACGCAGTATTTT
.,TRBV20-1,many,TRBJ2-7,CSARVATGGTYEQYF,TGCAGTGCTAGAGTTGCGACAGGAGGGACCTACGAGCAGTACTTC
TRBD1,TRBV20-1,.,TRBJ1-5,CSARPRTGAGNQPQHF,TGCAGTGCTCGACCCCGGACAGGGGCTGGCAATCAGCCCCAGCATTTT
TRBD1,TRBV4-1,.,TRBJ2-5,CASSPGQGVQETQYF,TGCGCCAGCAGCCCGGGACAGGGAGTCCAAGAGACCCAGTACTTC
.,TRBV18,many,TRBJ2-7,CASSPPRSGEQYF,TGTGCCAGCTCACCACCTCGCTCGGGTGAGCAGTACTTC
.,TRBV28,many,TRBJ2-7,CASSSKQGISGYEQYF,TGTGCCAGCAGCTCCAAGCAGGGTATTTCTGGCTACGAGCAGTACTTC
TRBD1,TRBV3-1,few,TRBJ2-1,CASSLGQGSYNGQFF,TGTGCCAGCAGCCTGGGACAGGGGTCCTACAATGGGCAGTTCTTC
.,TRBV5-1,few,TRBJ1-3,CASSLFPTGDSGNTIYF,TGCGCCAGCAGCTTGTTCCCCACAGGTGACTCTGGAAACACCATATATTTT
.,TRBV2,many,TRBJ1-1,CASTQGRSEAFF,TGTGCCAGCACACAGGGAAGGTCTGAAGCTTTCTTT
.,TRBV11-2,many,TRBJ2-1,CASSLEFGYNEQFF,TGTGCCAGCAGCTTAGAGTTTGGTTACAATGAGCAGTTCTTC
.,TRBV20-1,many,TRBJ1-1,CSARDLSGRRRNTEAFF,TGCAGTGCTAGAGATCTGTCGGGGAGGAGGCGGAACACTGAAGCTTTCTTT
.,TRBV24-1,many,TRBJ2-5,CATSDFWTETQYF,TGTGCCACCAGTGATTTTTGGACGGAGACCCAGTACTTC
TRBD2,TRBV19,.,TRBJ2-5,CASSGPGLAGETQYF,TGTGCCAGTAGTGGCCCGGGACTAGCGGGAGAGACCCAGTACTTC
.,TRBV12-5,many,TRBJ1-2,CASGRGTANYGYTF,TGTGCTAGTGGTCGGGGGACGGCGAACTATGGCTACACCTTC